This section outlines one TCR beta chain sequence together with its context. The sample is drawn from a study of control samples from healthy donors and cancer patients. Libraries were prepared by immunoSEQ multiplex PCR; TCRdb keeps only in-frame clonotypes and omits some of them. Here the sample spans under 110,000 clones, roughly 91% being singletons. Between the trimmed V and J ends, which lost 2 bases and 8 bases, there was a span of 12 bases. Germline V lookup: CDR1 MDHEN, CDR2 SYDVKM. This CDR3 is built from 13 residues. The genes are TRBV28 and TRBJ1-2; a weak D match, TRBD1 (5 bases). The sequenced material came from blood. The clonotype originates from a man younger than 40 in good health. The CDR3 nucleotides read TGTGCCAGCAGTTTAGGAGGGGTCGGGGGCTACACCTTC. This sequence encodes CASSLGGVGGYTF.